These T cell receptor beta chains were read from a single sample in a study of neurological immune-mediated disorders. TCRdb processed the 5' RACE reads anew with MiXCR; each CDR3 protein has one entry. The sample lists fewer than 45,000 distinct CDR3 sequences, nearly 7.5% occurring once. The sequenced material came from PBMCs. These receptor sequences come from a woman between 35 and 50 years old in good health. Both conserved end residues are part of each CDR3. Fields, in order: V gene, J gene, D gene, clone size, CDR3 DNA, CDR3 protein. The D gene is left open where the match is weak. Clone size is stated in some rows and not others, as once, few, many or a class when expanded.

>TRBV5-1|TRBJ2-3|NA|many
TGCGCCAGCAGCCCGGGGTCTCCCACAGATACGCAGTATTTT
CASSPGSPTDTQYF
>TRBV7-3|TRBJ2-5|NA|many
TGTGCCAGCAGCAAGACCTCTTCGCCGGGGGAGACCCAGTACTTC
CASSKTSSPGETQYF
>TRBV20-1|TRBJ1-6|NA|many
TGCAGTGCTAGGGTTGGGGAGGATTCACCCCTCCACTTT
CSARVGEDSPLHF
>TRBV9|TRBJ2-7|TRBD1|many
TGTGCCAGCAGCCCAGGGGGAACAGGCCTCTACGAGCAGTACTTC
CASSPGGTGLYEQYF
>TRBV5-1|TRBJ1-1|NA|many
TGCGCCAGCAGCTTGGAGGCCTTCGTGGTGAGCACTGAAGCTTTCTTT
CASSLEAFVVSTEAFF
>TRBV25-1|TRBJ1-6|TRBD1|many
TGTGCCAGCAGTGAATCCGGACAGGGTTCGAATTCACCCCTCCACTTT
CASSESGQGSNSPLHF
>TRBV19|TRBJ1-1|NA|once
TGTGCCAGTACCTACGAAGGGAACACTGAAGCTTTCTTT
CASTYEGNTEAFF
>TRBV14|TRBJ2-7|TRBD2|many
TGTGCCAGCAGCCAAGAAAGCGGGGGCGAATTCTACGAGCAGTACTTC
CASSQESGGEFYEQYF
>TRBV29-1|TRBJ2-5|NA|many
TGCAGCGTTGAAGATCAGACTCCCCAAGAGACCCAGTACTTC
CSVEDQTPQETQYF
>TRBV12-3/TRBV12-4|TRBJ1-5|NA|many
TGTGCCAGCACCGAGGGAGATCAGCCCCAGCATTTT
CASTEGDQPQHF
>TRBV12-3/TRBV12-4|TRBJ1-2|NA|many
TGTGCCAGTTTAGGGGGTCTTGTGGACTATGGCTACACCTTC
CASLGGLVDYGYTF
>TRBV12-3/TRBV12-4|TRBJ2-5|NA|many
TGTGCCAGCAGTTTATTTGAGACCCAGTACTTC
CASSLFETQYF
>TRBV7-9|TRBJ2-1|NA|many
TGTGCCAGCACCCACGAAGGGTACTACAATGAGCAGTTCTTC
CASTHEGYYNEQFF
>TRBV2|TRBJ2-5|TRBD1|many
TGTGCCAGCCGACAGGGCTCCCAAGAGACCCAGTACTTC
CASRQGSQETQYF
>TRBV5-1|TRBJ2-3|NA|many
TGCGCCAGCAGCCCACAGGGACCTAGCACAGATACGCAGTATTTT
CASSPQGPSTDTQYF
>TRBV6-2/TRBV6-3|TRBJ1-2|NA|many
TGTGCCACCGTAAAAGGCAATCAGGGTTATGGCTACACCTTC
CATVKGNQGYGYTF
>TRBV29-1|TRBJ1-1|NA|many
TGCAGCGCATCGACACGGAACACTGAAGCTTTCTTT
CSASTRNTEAFF
>TRBV7-7|TRBJ2-5|NA|many
TGTGCTAGCAGCCTGGAGACAGGACCTCAAGAGACCCAGTACTTC
CASSLETGPQETQYF
>TRBV10-3|TRBJ2-3|TRBD2|many
TGTGCCATCAGTGCTAGCGGGGAAGGAAGCACAGATACGCAGTATTTT
CAISASGEGSTDTQYF
>TRBV11-3|TRBJ2-2|NA|NA
TGTGTCAGCGGCTTAGGGAGACAGTCCTCGAACACCGGGGAGCTGTTTTTT
CVSGLGRQSSNTGELFF
>TRBV6-1|TRBJ2-5|NA|many
TGTGCCAGCAGTGAAATCGGGAGTGGAGGGACCCAGTACTTC
CASSEIGSGGTQYF
>TRBV29-1|TRBJ2-5|TRBD1|many
TGCAGCGTTAAACAGGGGGCTAGGCAAGAGACCCAGTACTTC
CSVKQGARQETQYF
>TRBV5-1|TRBJ2-7|NA|many
TGCGCCAGCAGCTTGGGGACAGACTCCTACGAGCAGTACTTC
CASSLGTDSYEQYF
>TRBV5-1|TRBJ2-1|TRBD1|many
TGCGCCAGCAGCCCAACAGGGGGCCTTTACAATGAGCAGTTCTTC
CASSPTGGLYNEQFF
>TRBV6-5|TRBJ2-2|NA|many
TGTGCCAGCAGTTACAGGGTCAACACCGGGGAGCTGTTTTTT
CASSYRVNTGELFF
>TRBV5-1|TRBJ1-1|NA|many
TGCGCCAGCAGCTTTCAAGGGGACACTGAAGCTTTCTTT
CASSFQGDTEAFF
>TRBV7-2|TRBJ2-7|NA|many
TGTGCCAGCAGCCCCGGGACCAACTCCTACGAGCAGTACTTC
CASSPGTNSYEQYF
>TRBV7-9|TRBJ2-1|TRBD1|many
TGTGCCAGCAGCAGGGACAGGGTCTACAATGAGCAGTTCTTC
CASSRDRVYNEQFF
>TRBV7-9|TRBJ2-1|NA|many
TGTGCCAGCAGCTCAGGTGACTCCTTCTACAATGAGCAGTTCTTC
CASSSGDSFYNEQFF
>TRBV28|TRBJ2-7|NA|many
TGTGCCACCTCACCTTCGACAGTTTCCTACGAGCAGTACTTC
CATSPSTVSYEQYF
>TRBV12-3/TRBV12-4|TRBJ2-7|NA|many
TGTGCCAGCAGTTTTGGGGGTACCTACGAGCAGTACTTC
CASSFGGTYEQYF
>TRBV2|TRBJ2-4|TRBD1|many
TGTGCCAGCAGTAGAGACAGGGGGCCTGGGGACATTCAGTACTTC
CASSRDRGPGDIQYF
>TRBV20-1|TRBJ2-7|TRBD2|many
TGCAGTGCCCAACTAGCGGGAGTCCACGAGCAGTACTTC
CSAQLAGVHEQYF
>TRBV7-7|TRBJ1-2|NA|many
TGTGCTAGCAGCTTGAGGAGGGAATCTGGCTACACCTTC
CASSLRRESGYTF
>TRBV20-1|TRBJ2-1|TRBD2|many
TGCAGTGCTAGAGATGTTTGGCGGGGGGGCCTCAATGAGCAGTTCTTC
CSARDVWRGGLNEQFF
>TRBV7-9|TRBJ2-5|NA|many
TGTGCCAGCAGCTTAGCAAAAGGGGAAGAGACCCAGTACTTC
CASSLAKGEETQYF
>TRBV7-3|TRBJ2-1|NA|few
TGTGCCAGCACCTTGGGTCGGACGGGGAATGAGCAGTTCTTC
CASTLGRTGNEQFF
>TRBV6-5|TRBJ1-1|NA|many
TGTGCCAGCAGTTACTCCGGCGGGAACACTGAAGCTTTCTTT
CASSYSGGNTEAFF
>TRBV3-1|TRBJ2-1|TRBD1|many
TGTGCCAGCAGCCGTGCCTGGAGCGAACCATCCTCAGGGGGTGAGCAGTTCTTC
CASSRAWSEPSSGGEQFF
>TRBV7-9|TRBJ2-3|TRBD2|many
TGTGCCAGCAGCTCAGGACGGGGGGGAGATACGCAGTATTTT
CASSSGRGGDTQYF
>TRBV27|TRBJ2-3|NA|many
TGTGCCAGCAGTGCTCCATCCACAGATACGCAGTATTTT
CASSAPSTDTQYF
>TRBV5-1|TRBJ1-3|NA|many
TGCGCCAGCAGCCAGGACTTAGCCTCTGGAAACACCATATATTTT
CASSQDLASGNTIYF
>TRBV10-1|TRBJ1-1|NA|NA
TGCGCCAGCAGTGAAGGGGGAACCCTCACAGAAGCTTTCTTT
CASSEGGTLTEAFF
>TRBV5-1|TRBJ1-1|NA|many
TGCGCCAGCAGCTTGGCGAAGACCGGCGACACTGAAGCTTTCTTT
CASSLAKTGDTEAFF
>TRBV5-1|TRBJ2-7|TRBD1|NA
TGCGCCAGCAGCTTGGCCCGGACAGGGGGGGACGAGCAGTACTTC
CASSLARTGGDEQYF
>TRBV12-3/TRBV12-4|TRBJ2-1|TRBD1|many
TGTGCCAGCACCTCGACAGGGGGCAACAATGAGCAGTTCTTC
CASTSTGGNNEQFF
>TRBV12-3/TRBV12-4|TRBJ2-2|NA|many
TGTGCCAGCAGTGCACCGGGACCGAACACCGGGGAGCTGTTTTTT
CASSAPGPNTGELFF
>TRBV20-1|TRBJ2-3|NA|many
TGCAGTGCTCACACAGATACGCAGTATTTT
CSAHTDTQYF
>TRBV29-1|TRBJ2-1|TRBD2|many
TGCAGCGCTGGGACTAGCGGGACCCTTGTGCAGTTCTTC
CSAGTSGTLVQFF
>TRBV6-1|TRBJ1-2|NA|many
TGTGCCAGCAGTGAGGGTAATGGCTACACCTTC
CASSEGNGYTF
>TRBV5-1|TRBJ2-7|TRBD1|many
TGCGCCAGCAGCCCAACGGACAGGTCAACCTACGAGCAGTACTTC
CASSPTDRSTYEQYF
>TRBV12-3/TRBV12-4|TRBJ1-1|NA|many
TGTGCCAGCAGTCAGATCGGGGGTGGTGAAGCTTTCTTT
CASSQIGGGEAFF
>TRBV11-2|TRBJ2-1|TRBD2|many
TGTGCCAGCAGCTTCGAGACTAGCGGGAGCAATGAGCAGTTCTTC
CASSFETSGSNEQFF
>TRBV7-9|TRBJ2-1|TRBD1|many
TGTGCCAGCAGCTTGAATCCGGGACAGAAAAATGAGCAGTTCTTC
CASSLNPGQKNEQFF
>TRBV29-1|TRBJ1-5|NA|NA
TGCAGCGTTGGAGAAACAGCAAATAGCAATCAGCCCCAGCATTTT
CSVGETANSNQPQHF
>TRBV5-1|TRBJ1-5|NA|NA
TGCGCCAGCAGCGACGGGGATCAGCCCCAGCATTTT
CASSDGDQPQHF